The rows below give T cell receptor beta chains drawn from one sample of a study of CD8 T cells in Susac syndrome. MiXCR, run by TCRdb on the immunoSEQ multiplex PCR reads, gives a single entry per CDR3 protein. Of over 140,000 distinct CDR3 sequences listed, more than 85% are singletons. Input material: CD4+ T cells from PBMCs. The receptor set was obtained from a human donor with Susac syndrome. Both conserved end residues are part of each CDR3.

V gene | CDR3 protein
TRBV20-1 | CSAEGLGQPQHF
TRBV18 | CASSPPAGLNGYTF
TRBV12-3/TRBV12-4 | CASSFSGELFF
TRBV18 | CASSPGGWETQYF
TRBV27 | CASSLGGPPQPQHF
TRBV5-6 | CASSSKLDSSYEQYF
TRBV10-3 | CAISRPGGNEQYF
TRBV12-5 | CASGLVEVYEQFF
TRBV20-1 | CSASGGALAKNIQYF
TRBV15 | CATSSGHSGNTIYF
TRBV12-3/TRBV12-4 | CASSLEGSFEKLFF
TRBV20-1 | CSARAGHMNTEAFF
TRBV18 | CASTSQGGTEAFF
TRBV6-5 | CASRPGPGSGTQYF
TRBV10-3 | CAISESGRNYGYTF
TRBV4-1 | CASSQRLNEKLFF
TRBV5-1 | CASSLAVGGADEQYF
TRBV30 | CAWSSSGGYLTDTQYF
TRBV30 | CAWRRGDRGQTYEQYF
TRBV12-5 | CASALRGKETQYF
TRBV20-1 | CSAAGLAGGTYSYEQYF
TRBV19 | CASSMGASTDTQYF
TRBV9 | CASSPAGGLRETQYF
TRBV10-3 | CAISGWTGINYGYTF
TRBV30 | CAWSVGGTYGYTF
TRBV6-6 | CASSLRDRVPPLHF
TRBV12-3/TRBV12-4 | CASSERDRSSGANVLTF
TRBV7-2 | CASSYRSEKLFF
TRBV12-3/TRBV12-4 | CASSSGNRGNSPLHF
TRBV12-3/TRBV12-4 | CASNRQGNSPLHF
TRBV30 | CAWTPDRGGGAFF
TRBV25-1 | CASSERQGTYNEQFF
TRBV12-3/TRBV12-4 | CASSFSGGGGKNIQYF
TRBV3-1 | CASSQGGRIANTGELFF
TRBV3-1 | CASSLATGTGSTEAFF
TRBV3-1 | CASSPLLGGRGYGYTF
TRBV20-1 | CSARGAAGEQFF
TRBV3-1 | CASNSRLGGTEAFF
TRBV28 | CASSPAGGLMNTEAFF
TRBV12-3/TRBV12-4 | CASSLNSLTYEQYF
TRBV7-2 | CASSLVRDKQFF
TRBV2 | CASSETLGHTQYF
TRBV13 | CASSLEGRERSDTQYF
TRBV14 | CASSQAPGRIGNTGELFF
TRBV6-2/TRBV6-3 | CASSSVGSYNEQFF
TRBV25-1 | CASSEDDSYTEAFF
TRBV12-3/TRBV12-4 | CASLPGLGSYEQYF
TRBV28 | CASSFLGGQYF
TRBV20-1 | CSARVTSGSPGETQYF
TRBV6-1 | CASSESGGRAFNEQFF
TRBV28 | CASSQPTGFSPLHF
TRBV27 | CASGKGTLGANVLTF
TRBV7-7 | CASSLDLSGGQFF
TRBV6-5 | CASSYAESTDTQYF
TRBV28 | CATTWDTPGGTQYF
TRBV19 | CASSRQGAHGYTF
TRBV7-2 | CASSSQRSSDEQFF
TRBV11-2 | CASSYGQGQSEQYF
TRBV5-1 | CAIRTIRQGKETQYF